The next 10 T cell receptor beta chains were all read from a single sample in a study of CD8 T cells in ankylosing spondylitis. From the 5' RACE reads, TCRdb called clonotypes with MiXCR, one entry per CDR3 protein. Among under 250,000 distinct CDR3 sequences listed, approximately 8.4% were seen once. Sequencing was carried out using blood, either unsorted or a sorted T cell fraction (not recorded which). Every receptor here comes from a female donor with ankylosing spondylitis or in good health (not recorded which).

This clonotype was seen ten or more times. The gene calls are TRBV15 and TRBJ1-1; D is ambiguous. V was trimmed by 8 bases and J by 3 bases, leaving 13 bases between them. This CDR3 has 13 amino acids. Germline V gives CDR1 LNHNV, CDR2 YYDKDF (reference sequence). The CDR3 bases are TGTGCCACCGCCTGGGCCCTGGACACTGAAGCTTTCTTT. Amino acid sequence: CATAWALDTEAFF.

This clonotype came up many times. J is TRBJ2-1 and V is TRBV9, with D tentatively TRBD1 (6 bases). The V end lost 7 bases, the J end lost 5 bases, and 16 bases lay between the germline ends. The CDR3 is 14 residues long. In germline, CDR1 is SGDLS, CDR2 YYNGEE. The CDR3 loop reads CASAPRGTNNEQFF. The CDR3 DNA sequence: TGTGCCAGCGCCCCCAGGGGTACCAACAATGAGCAGTTCTTC.

This clonotype was seen at least ten times. This chain uses TRBV20-1 with TRBJ2-7; no definite D call. CDR3 length equals 15 residues. Germline-derived CDR1 and CDR2 are DFQATT and SNEGSKA (reference sequence). Trimming pared 2 bases from V and 0 bases from J, leaving 14 bases between. Here the CDR3 reads CSARPPIQSSYEQYF. The CDR3 bases are TGCAGTGCTAGACCCCCCATCCAGAGCTCCTACGAGCAGTACTTC.

This clonotype was seen only a few times. This chain uses TRBV18 with TRBJ1-2; 8 bases match TRBD1. CDR1 and CDR2 from the germline V gene are KGHSH and LQKENI. The CDR3 is made up of 15 amino acids. V lost 3 bases to trimming and J lost 2 bases; unmatched junction nucleotides: 5. Here the CDR3 DNA reads TGTGCCAGCTCACCCTCGGGACAGGCGAACTATGGCTACACCTTC. Its protein is CASSPSGQANYGYTF.

This clonotype was seen at least ten times. The chain has TRBV6-1 and TRBJ2-1, with D hard to call. The V end was cut by 8 bases, the J end by 0 bases, with 8 bases between. Germline-derived CDR1 and CDR2 are MNHNS and SASEGT. This CDR3 spans 13 amino acids. The CDR3 region has the DNA TGTGCCAGCGCCGCCCACTCCTACAATGAGCAGTTCTTC. As protein: CASAAHSYNEQFF.

This clonotype was recorded many times. The chain links TRBV20-1 to TRBJ2-2, with 7 bases that match TRBD1. The CDR3 has 14 residues. J gave up 5 bases and V 6 bases, and 9 bases lay outside the gene matches. CDR1 and CDR2 from the germline V gene are DFQATT and SNEGSKA (reference sequence). CDR3 coding DNA: TGCAGTGCAAAGCAAGGGGGCCGAACCGGGGAGCTGTTTTTT. Protein product: CSAKQGGRTGELFF.

This clonotype has a count of ten or more. The chain is built from TRBV6-5 and TRBJ2-3, with D perhaps assigned TRBD1 or TRBD2 (6 bases each). The CDR3 has 14 amino acids. V lost 8 bases to trimming and J lost 6 bases, with 18 bases between them. Germline CDR1 and CDR2: MNHEY and SVGAGI. The CDR3 loop is CASRFGGAGDTQYF. CDR3 sequence (DNA): TGTGCCAGCCGTTTCGGGGGCGCGGGGGATACGCAGTATTTT.

This clonotype was observed a single time. This may stem from a read error, because a much larger clone lies one nucleotide away. The chain links TRBV6-2 or TRBV6-3 to TRBJ2-7; the match to TRBD2 covers 9 bases. The V and J ends lost 2 bases and 3 bases, in that order; junction bases with no gene match: 5. CDR3 length equals 15 residues. CDR1 and CDR2 from the germline V gene are MNHEY and SVGEGT. The CDR3 sequence is CASSYELAGYYEQYF. For the CDR3, the DNA is TGTGCCAGCAGTTACGAGCTAGCGGGATACTACGAGCAGTACTTC.

This clonotype occurred many times. This chain uses TRBV11-3 with TRBJ2-2; 12 nucleotides match TRBD2. Looked up from germline, CDR1 is SGHNT and CDR2 is YENEEA. V dropped 3 bases and J dropped 3; count of bases not matched to a gene: 5. There are 17 residues in the CDR3. CDR3 coding DNA: TGTGCCAGCAGCTTGAGTCGACTAGCGGGAGACACCGGGGAGCTGTTTTTT. It codes for CASSLSRLAGDTGELFF.

This clonotype came up many times. V is TRBV10-3 and J is TRBJ2-1; D is possibly TRBD2 (6 bases). Germline V gene sequence: CDR1 ENHRY, CDR2 SYGVKD. This CDR3 contains 15 residues. Trimming shortened V by 7 bases and J by 4 bases, and 17 bases separated the two germline ends. The CDR3 reads CAITDGASEYNEQFF. The CDR3 DNA reads as TGTGCCATCACCGACGGGGCTAGCGAATACAATGAGCAGTTCTTC.